The 9 T cell receptor beta chains listed next were all sequenced from one sample in a study of response to subunit inactivated influenza vaccine. TCRdb reprocessed the RT-PCR reads via MiXCR and lists one record per CDR3 protein. The data show 500,000 to 600,000 distinct CDR3 sequences, with 16% seen just once and 2.5% to 3.5% held by the top ten. The input for sequencing was CD4+ T cells sorted from PBMCs, taken about 24 months after vaccination. All receptors come from a man in his fifties or sixties who received an inactivated influenza vaccine.

V and J are TRBV20-1 and TRBJ2-1; D may be TRBD2 (5 bases). Germline CDR1 reads DFQATT; CDR2 reads SNEGSKA (reference sequence). The CDR3 is 13 amino acids. Between the trimmed V and J ends, which lost 3 bases and 14 bases, there was a span of 20 bases. The CDR3 loop reads CSASPLGKEDEFF. The CDR3 coding sequence is TGCAGTGCTAGTCCCCTTGGGAAGGAGGATGAGTTCTTC.

The CDR3 region is CASSLARQGTEAFF. The CDR3 coding sequence is TGTGCCAGCAGCTTAGCAAGGCAAGGGACTGAAGCTTTCTTT. The chain links TRBV7-2 to TRBJ1-1; D not certain. Per the germline V gene, CDR1 is SGHTA and CDR2 is FQGNSA. The CDR3 is 14 amino acids. The V end lost 0 bases, the J end lost 5 bases, and 10 bases lay between the germline ends.

CDR3 sequence reads: CASSLGFNYGYTF. The CDR3 DNA follows: TGTGCCAGCAGCCTTGGGTTCAACTATGGCTACACCTTC. This chain links TRBV3-1 with TRBJ1-2, with no clear D. The CDR3 length is 13 residues. CDR1 and CDR2 (germline): LGHDT, YNNKEL (reference sequence). Between the trimmed V and J ends, which lost 4 bases and 2 bases, there was a span of 8 bases.

The rearrangement joins TRBV7-8 to TRBJ1-3; D ambiguous. The CDR3 loop spans 15 amino acids. V lost 0 bases to trimming and J lost 2 bases, with 8 bases between them. Germline V gene sequence: CDR1 SGHVS, CDR2 FQNEAQ. CDR3 nucleotide sequence: TGTGCCAGCAGCTTAGCGTCGCAACCTGGAAACACCATATATTTT. Its protein product is CASSLASQPGNTIYF.

This clonotype was seen only a few times. The chain employs TRBV11-3 and TRBJ2-1; D gene ambiguous. This CDR3 spans 14 amino acids. V dropped 5 bases and J dropped 4 bases, with 12 bases sitting between them. CDR1 is SGHNT, CDR2 YENEEA, per germline. The CDR3 nucleotides read TGTGCCAGCAGCCAACGGCATCCGTACAATGAGCAGTTCTTC. The encoded protein is CASSQRHPYNEQFF.

J is TRBJ1-1 and V is TRBV20-1, with 10 bases identical to TRBD1. J was trimmed by 1 base and V by 7 bases; bases with no gene match: 9. The CDR3 consists of 15 residues. Germline CDR1 is DFQATT and CDR2 is SNEGSKA (reference sequence). CDR3 in DNA: TGCAGTGTTAAAACCTGGGACAGGGGGAACACTGAAGCTTTCTTT. It specifies CSVKTWDRGNTEAFF.

This clonotype was recorded a few times. This chain links TRBV6-1 with TRBJ2-1; 10 bases line up with TRBD2. Germline V gene sequence: CDR1 MNHNS, CDR2 SASEGT. CDR3 size: 14 residues. The trim removed 10 bases at V and 6 bases at J, leaving 9 bases unmatched. CDR3 sequence (DNA): TGTGCCATTGCTGGACTAGCGGCTCGCAATGAGCAGTTCTTC. This sequence encodes CAIAGLAARNEQFF.

This chain joins TRBV12-3 or TRBV12-4 and TRBJ2-1; no reliable D call. V lost 7 bases to trimming and J lost 4 bases, with 8 bases between them. The CDR3 runs 12 residues. The CDR3, as DNA: TGTGCCAGCACCTTCCTGTACAATGAGCAGTTCTTC. It codes for CASTFLYNEQFF.

This clonotype was seen more than once but under ten times. This CDR3 reads CAIRTPLSHEQFF. CDR3 sequence (DNA): TGTGCCATCAGGACTCCTCTAAGCCATGAGCAGTTCTTC. V and J are TRBV10-3 and TRBJ2-1; D is undetermined. The germline gives CDR1 ENHRY, CDR2 SYGVKD. This CDR3 is 13 amino acids long. Trimming removed 6 bases from V and 8 bases from J, with 14 bases in between.